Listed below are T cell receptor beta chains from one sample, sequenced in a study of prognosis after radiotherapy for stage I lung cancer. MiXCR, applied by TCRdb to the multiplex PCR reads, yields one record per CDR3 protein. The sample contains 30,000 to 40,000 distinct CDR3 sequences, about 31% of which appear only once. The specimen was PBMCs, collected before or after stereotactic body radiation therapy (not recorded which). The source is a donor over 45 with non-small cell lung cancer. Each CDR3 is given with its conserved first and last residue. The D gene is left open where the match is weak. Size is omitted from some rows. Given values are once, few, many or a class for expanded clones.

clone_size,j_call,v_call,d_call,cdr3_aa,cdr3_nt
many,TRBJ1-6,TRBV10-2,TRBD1,CASRLETGGNSPLHF,TGCGCCAGCCGTCTAGAGACAGGGGGTAACTCACCCCTCCACTTT
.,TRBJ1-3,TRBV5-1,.,CASQAGDSGNTIYF,TGCGCCAGTCAAGCGGGGGACTCTGGAAACACCATATATTTT
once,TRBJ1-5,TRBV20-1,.,CSAINIPNQPQHF,TGCAGTGCTATTAACATACCTAATCAGCCCCAGCATTTT
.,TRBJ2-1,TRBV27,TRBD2,CASSPRLTSGGGEQFF,TGTGCCAGCAGTCCCCGATTGACTAGCGGGGGGGGTGAGCAGTTCTTC
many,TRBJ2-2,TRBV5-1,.,CASSLANQAGELFF,TGCGCCAGCAGCTTGGCAAATCAAGCCGGGGAGCTGTTTTTT
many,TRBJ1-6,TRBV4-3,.,CASSPTSYNSPLHF,TGCGCCAGCTCCCCTACTTCCTATAATTCACCCCTCCACTTT
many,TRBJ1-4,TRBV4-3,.,CASSQLASGGLFF,TGCGCCAGCAGCCAGTTAGCTTCCGGAGGGCTGTTTTTT
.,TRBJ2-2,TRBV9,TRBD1,CASSRWWSGGGTGELFF,TGTGCCAGCAGCCGGTGGTGGTCAGGGGGCGGCACCGGGGAGCTGTTTTTT
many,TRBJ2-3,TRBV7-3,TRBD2,CASSRGLAGADTQYF,TGTGCCAGCAGCAGGGGATTAGCGGGGGCTGATACGCAGTATTTT
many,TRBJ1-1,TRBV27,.,CASRRTENTEAFF,TGTGCCAGCAGACGGACAGAGAACACTGAAGCTTTCTTT
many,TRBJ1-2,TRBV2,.,CASRREATNYGYTF,TGTGCCAGCAGGAGGGAGGCAACTAACTATGGCTACACCTTC
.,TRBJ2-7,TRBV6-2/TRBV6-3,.,CASSYRGGAYEQYF,TGTGCCAGCAGTTACCGTGGGGGAGCATACGAGCAGTACTTC
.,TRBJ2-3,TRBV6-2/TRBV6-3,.,CASSYSVITDTQYF,TGTGCCAGCAGTTACTCGGTCATCACAGATACCCAGTATTTT
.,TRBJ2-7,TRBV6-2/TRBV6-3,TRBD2,CSGSSPPRGLAGGREQYF,TGTTCCGGCAGTTCCCCTCCTCGGGGACTAGCGGGGGGCAGGGAGCAGTACTTC
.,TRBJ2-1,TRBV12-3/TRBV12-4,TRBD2,CASSRTSGRSEQFF,TGTGCCAGCAGTCGGACTAGCGGGAGGAGTGAGCAGTTCTTC
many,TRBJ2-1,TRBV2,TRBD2,CASSSRLAGGREQFF,TGTGCCAGCAGTTCGCGGCTAGCGGGGGGGCGTGAGCAGTTCTTC
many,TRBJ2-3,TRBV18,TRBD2,CASSSLATGTDTQYF,TGTGCCAGCTCATCACTAGCGACTGGCACAGATACGCAGTATTTT
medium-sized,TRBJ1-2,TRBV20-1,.,CSASPGDYGYTF,TGCAGTGCTAGTCCAGGGGACTATGGCTACACCTTC
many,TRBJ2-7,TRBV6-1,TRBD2,CASLRTSGGVNTYEQYF,TGTGCCAGCCTAAGGACTAGCGGGGGGGTAAATACCTACGAGCAGTACTTC
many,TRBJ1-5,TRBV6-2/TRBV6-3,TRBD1,CASRQGQSNQPQHF,TGTGCCAGCAGACAGGGGCAAAGCAATCAGCCCCAGCATTTT
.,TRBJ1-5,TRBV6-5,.,CASSYSTKDGNQPQHF,TGTGCCAGCAGTTACTCGACAAAAGATGGCAATCAGCCCCAGCATTTT
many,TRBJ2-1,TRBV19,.,CASRDSPYNEQFF,TGTGCCAGTAGGGACTCCCCCTACAATGAGCAGTTCTTC
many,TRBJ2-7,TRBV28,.,CASSFSPGGRSLTYEQYF,TGTGCCAGCAGTTTCTCCCCCGGGGGCAGGAGTCTTACCTACGAGCAGTACTTC
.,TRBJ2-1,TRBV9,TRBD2,CAISVAGQGGRNEQSF,TGTGCCATCAGCGTAGCCGGTCAGGGAGGGCGGAATGAGCAGTCCTTC
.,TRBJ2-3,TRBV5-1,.,CASSHKGGTDTQYF,TGCGCCAGCAGCCACAAGGGTGGCACAGATACGCAGTATTTT
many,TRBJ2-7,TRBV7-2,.,CASSLLRSGRGYSYEQYF,TGTGCCAGCAGCTTACTTAGATCGGGCAGGGGATATTCCTACGAGCAGTACTTC
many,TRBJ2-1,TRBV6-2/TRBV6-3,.,CASSSGLQEQFF,TGTGCCAGCAGCTCAGGCCTGCAGGAGCAGTTCTTC
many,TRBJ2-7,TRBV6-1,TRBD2,CASSRVTSGGYEQYF,TGTGCCAGCAGTCGTGTTACTAGCGGGGGTTACGAGCAGTACTTC
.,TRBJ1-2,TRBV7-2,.,CASGLAGFSYGYTF,TGTGCCAGCGGGTTGGCAGGGTTCTCGTATGGCTACACCTTC
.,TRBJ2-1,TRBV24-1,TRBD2,CATSDGTSCGSYNEQFF,TGTGCCACCAGTGATGGGACTAGTTGTGGCTCCTACAATGAGCAGTTCTTC
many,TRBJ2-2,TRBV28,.,CASRGGTNTGELFF,TGTGCCAGCAGGGGCGGAACGAACACCGGGGAGCTGTTTTTT
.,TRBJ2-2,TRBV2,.,CASSAQAVYTRELFF,TGTGCCAGCAGTGCACAGGCGGTATACACCAGGGAGCTGTTTTTT
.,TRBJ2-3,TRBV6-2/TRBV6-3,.,CASTQGGVTDTQYF,TGTGCCAGCACCCAAGGGGGGGTCACAGATACGCAGTATTTT
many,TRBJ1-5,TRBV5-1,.,CASSYGVGQPQHF,TGCGCCAGCAGCTACGGGGTGGGTCAGCCCCAGCATTTT
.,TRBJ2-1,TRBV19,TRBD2,CASKSGLAASYNEQFF,TGTGCCAGTAAGTCCGGACTAGCGGCTTCCTACAATGAGCAGTTCTTC
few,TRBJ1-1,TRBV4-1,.,CASSPGPQMNTEAFF,TGCGCCAGCAGCCCGGGTCCTCAAATGAACACTGAAGCTTTCTTT
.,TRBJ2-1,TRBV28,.,CASPPGPTSYNEQFF,TGTGCCAGTCCCCCCGGACCCACCTCCTACAATGAGCAGTTCTTC
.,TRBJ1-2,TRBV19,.,CASIPVQANYGYTF,TGTGCCAGTATACCCGTACAGGCAAACTATGGCTACACCTTC
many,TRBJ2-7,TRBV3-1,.,CASSQGRGEQYF,TGTGCCAGCAGCCAAGGGAGGGGAGAGCAGTACTTC
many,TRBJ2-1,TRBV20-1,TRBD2,CSASKRGNEQFF,TGCAGTGCTAGCAAGCGGGGCAATGAGCAGTTCTTC
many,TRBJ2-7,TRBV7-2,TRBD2,CASSLVGSGGPLGEQYF,TGTGCCAGCAGCTTAGTGGGTAGCGGGGGCCCTTTGGGCGAGCAGTACTTC
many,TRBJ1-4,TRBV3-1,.,CASSQSGAVPLFF,TGTGCCAGCAGTCAAAGTGGGGCGGTCCCACTGTTTTTT
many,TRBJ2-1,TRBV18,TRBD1,CASSLSTGTGGAARNNEQFF,TGTGCCAGCTCTCTGTCAACCGGGACAGGGGGCGCCGCCAGGAACAATGAGCAGTTCTTC
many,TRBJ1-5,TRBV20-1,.,CSAYGGGSGNQPQHF,TGCAGTGCTTACGGTGGGGGTAGCGGCAATCAGCCCCAGCATTTT
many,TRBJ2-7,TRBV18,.,CASSPRTLEQYF,TGTGCCAGCTCCCCTAGGACCCTAGAGCAGTACTTC
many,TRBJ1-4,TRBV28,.,CASSLGSNEKLFF,TGTGCCAGCAGTTTGGGATCTAATGAAAAACTGTTTTTT